The rows below give T cell receptor beta chains drawn from one sample of a study of CD4 T cells in relation to SARS-CoV-2 and coronaviruses. Produced via immunoSEQ multiplex PCR; TCRdb's table is partial and in-frame only. This table has 9,500 to 11,000 clones, roughly 72% appearing once. Their recognized antigens are unknown. The sequenced sample was CD4+ T cells from PBMCs, cultured in vitro. These receptors came from a human donor in good health. Both conserved end residues are part of each CDR3. A D gene is named only where the DNA matches it firmly. For some rows the clone size is stated as once, few or many, or as a class when expanded; others skip it.

cdr3_nt cdr3_aa j_call v_call clone_size d_call
TGTGCTAGCAGCATGGGGACGGCCGGGGCGGGGACCCAGTACTTC CASSMGTAGAGTQYF TRBJ2-5 TRBV7-7 - -
TGTGCCAGCAGTTCGAACGACCGGGGGCAGACCCAGTACTTC CASSSNDRGQTQYF TRBJ2-5 TRBV6-2/TRBV6-3 - -
TGTGCCAGCAGCTTGTCCTCTAGCGAAAGGGGGGCCTACAATGAGCAGTTCTTC CASSLSSSERGAYNEQFF TRBJ2-1 TRBV5-6 - -
TGCGCCAGCAGCTGGGGTCAGACAGGGTTAAACTCTGAAGCTTTCTTT CASSWGQTGLNSEAFF TRBJ1-1 TRBV5-1 few TRBD1
TGTGCCAGCAGCTTAATTGGGGGACAGGGGTTAGATACGCAGTATTTT CASSLIGGQGLDTQYF TRBJ2-3 TRBV7-3 once TRBD1
TGTGCCAGTGCTGGCCTGTCGGTACAGGGGGGCACTGAAGCTTTCTTT CASAGLSVQGGTEAFF TRBJ1-1 TRBV19 - TRBD1
TGCAGCGTTAACAGGGGAGTTGACACTGAAGCTTTCTTT CSVNRGVDTEAFF TRBJ1-1 TRBV29-1 - TRBD1
TGTGCCAGCAGCTTAATGGTGCAGAATGAGCAGTTCTTC CASSLMVQNEQFF TRBJ2-1 TRBV7-3 - -
TGTGCCAGCAGTTACGATAGGGCCAAACTGTTTTTT CASSYDRAKLFF TRBJ1-4 TRBV6-5 - -
TGCGCCAGCAGCTTGGCAATGAGCACCGGGGAGCTGTTTTTT CASSLAMSTGELFF TRBJ2-2 TRBV5-1 - -
TGTGCCAGCAGCTTAACGGCGGGGGCTACTAGCACAGATACGCAGTATTTT CASSLTAGATSTDTQYF TRBJ2-3 TRBV7-3 - -
TGTGCCAGCAGTTACGGGGACCCCGCGAGACATGGCTACACCTTC CASSYGDPARHGYTF TRBJ1-2 TRBV6-5 - -
TGTGCCAGCAGCCTCTGGACTAGCGGGTGGTACGAGCAGTACTTC CASSLWTSGWYEQYF TRBJ2-7 TRBV7-2 - TRBD2
TGTGCCTGGAGTGTACAGCGTTGGCAGTACTTC CAWSVQRWQYF TRBJ2-7 TRBV30 - -
TGTGCCAGCAGCTCGGGCATGGGGCGGGGAGACACAGATACGCAGTATTTT CASSSGMGRGDTDTQYF TRBJ2-3 TRBV11-3 - -
TGTGCCAGCAGCAAATCGACTAGCTGGAGGGGGGAGGCCAAAAACATTCAGTACTTC CASSKSTSWRGEAKNIQYF TRBJ2-4 TRBV21-1 - -
TGTGCCAGTAGTAGTCAGGGAGGGGTCTATAGCAATCAGCCCCAGCATTTT CASSSQGGVYSNQPQHF TRBJ1-5 TRBV19 once -
TGTGCCAGCAGGTTCCCGGGACCCCTTAACTATGGCTACACCTTC CASRFPGPLNYGYTF TRBJ1-2 TRBV2 few -
TGTGCCAGCAGCCAAGAGACAGGGACAGAGACCCAGTACTTC CASSQETGTETQYF TRBJ2-5 TRBV3-1/TRBV3-2 - TRBD1
TGTGCCAGCAGCCCCATGGGACTAGCGGGGGTCCACTCCTACGAGCAGTACTTC CASSPMGLAGVHSYEQYF TRBJ2-7 TRBV3-1/TRBV3-2 - TRBD2
TGTGCCAGCACCCTCGGGCAGGAAGAGACCCAGTACTTC CASTLGQEETQYF TRBJ2-5 TRBV12-3/TRBV12-4 - -
TGCAGTGCTAGTCCTCCCGGCCTAGCGGGCTATGGCTACACCTTC CSASPPGLAGYGYTF TRBJ1-2 TRBV20-1 - -
TGTGCCAGCTCCCCGATGATGGGGAGAAGTCAGCCCCAGCATTTT CASSPMMGRSQPQHF TRBJ1-5 TRBV18 - -
TGTGCCAGCAGCGTAGGACAGGGTCGGACCCAGTACTTC CASSVGQGRTQYF TRBJ2-5 TRBV9 - TRBD1
TGTGCCATCAGTGAGAGACAGGGGGATATCTCCGGGGAGCTGTTTTTT CAISERQGDISGELFF TRBJ2-2 TRBV10-3 - TRBD1
TGTGCCAGCAGTTTTTCCGGGCCGAAAGGGGGCGGGGAGCTGTTTTTT CASSFSGPKGGGELFF TRBJ2-2 TRBV27 - -
TGTGCCAGCAGCCTAACCGGCCTGGGACAGGGGGAATTCGAGCAGTACTTC CASSLTGLGQGEFEQYF TRBJ2-7 TRBV13 - TRBD1
TGTGCCAGTAGTTCTAAGACAGGGGCGAACACCGGGGAGCTGTTTTTT CASSSKTGANTGELFF TRBJ2-2 TRBV19 - TRBD1
TGTGCCAGCAGCCGCCGGGACAGGATCTCTGGAAACACCATATATTTT CASSRRDRISGNTIYF TRBJ1-3 TRBV5-5 - TRBD1
TGTGCCAGCAGTACTAGCGGGGGGGGATCCTACGAGCAGTACTTC CASSTSGGGSYEQYF TRBJ2-7 TRBV7-2 - TRBD2
TGTGCCAGCTCACCACCGGCAGCGGGTGAAAAACTGTTTTTT CASSPPAAGEKLFF TRBJ1-4 TRBV18 - -
TGTGCCAGCAGCGGGACTAGCGGGACCTACGAGCAGTACTTC CASSGTSGTYEQYF TRBJ2-7 TRBV9 - TRBD2
TGTGCCAGCAGCGTTGGTTGGGAAAGCCGTCGCTCTGGAAACACCATATATTTT CASSVGWESRRSGNTIYF TRBJ1-3 TRBV9 - -
TGCGCCAGCAGCTTCGGGGGGGCGGTAGCCAAAAACATTCAGTACTTC CASSFGGAVAKNIQYF TRBJ2-4 TRBV5-1 once TRBD2
TGTGCCAGCAGCCCGGGCCAGTATAGCTACACCTTC CASSPGQYSYTF TRBJ1-2 TRBV6-2/TRBV6-3 - -
TGTGCCAGCAGTCCCCCCCCGGGACAGGGGATTGGTTACGAGCAGTACTTC CASSPPPGQGIGYEQYF TRBJ2-7 TRBV6-2/TRBV6-3 - TRBD1
TGTGCCAGCAGCTTAAACGTAGCGGGGTACTCCCAGGCAGATACGCAGTATTTT CASSLNVAGYSQADTQYF TRBJ2-3 TRBV7-6 - TRBD2
TGTGCCAGCAGCTCGCAGTCTAGCAATCAGCCCCAGCATTTT CASSSQSSNQPQHF TRBJ1-5 TRBV7-9 - -
TGTGCCAGTGGGACAGGGGTCACTGAAGCTTTCTTT CASGTGVTEAFF TRBJ1-1 TRBV5-4 - TRBD1
TGTGCCAGCAGCCCCCGTCGGTGGGGGAGGGTTGGGGATGAGCAGTTCTTC CASSPRRWGRVGDEQFF TRBJ2-1 TRBV4-2 - TRBD2
TGTGCCAGCTCACGGCCGCCGGGGAATGGCTACACCTTC CASSRPPGNGYTF TRBJ1-2 TRBV18 once -
TGCGCCAGCAGCCGGGGACTAGAATTGACGCAGTATTTT CASSRGLELTQYF TRBJ2-3 TRBV4-3 once TRBD2
TGTGCCATCAGTAAGGGGGCGGTCGGGGCCAACGTCCTGACTTTC CAISKGAVGANVLTF TRBJ2-6 TRBV10-3 few TRBD1
TGTGCCAGCAGTAACGGTCTGGGGGGGCTCTACGAGCAGTACTTC CASSNGLGGLYEQYF TRBJ2-7 TRBV6-1 - -
TGTGCCAGCAGCTACGACGGGGGGCGTGGCACCGGGGAGCTGTTTTTT CASSYDGGRGTGELFF TRBJ2-2 TRBV11-2 - -
TGTGCCAGTAGTATGGCCCGCTCCAGTCCTCAGCCCCAGCATTTT CASSMARSSPQPQHF TRBJ1-5 TRBV19 - -
TGTGCCTGGGACAGGAACTCTGGAAACACCATATATTTT CAWDRNSGNTIYF TRBJ1-3 TRBV30 - -
TGTGCCAGCGCCGATTATTACGAGCAGTACTTC CASADYYEQYF TRBJ2-7 TRBV3-1/TRBV3-2 few -
TGTGCCAGCAGCTTTTCTCTAGCGGGAGCCGGTGAGACCCAGTACTTC CASSFSLAGAGETQYF TRBJ2-5 TRBV5-4 - TRBD2
TGTGCCAGCAGTTACGGGACAGGGTCCCCAGATACGCAGTATTTT CASSYGTGSPDTQYF TRBJ2-3 TRBV6-5 once TRBD1
TGTGCCAGCAGCTTGGACCAGGGGGCCCCAAGCACAGATACGCAGTATTTT CASSLDQGAPSTDTQYF TRBJ2-3 TRBV7-6 - TRBD1
TGTGCCAGCAGCCAACAGGGAGGGGCGGATACGCAGTATTTT CASSQQGGADTQYF TRBJ2-3 TRBV4-2 - TRBD2
TGTGCCAGCTCCCCGTACGGGGGGTTACGCCAAGAGACCCAGTACTTC CASSPYGGLRQETQYF TRBJ2-5 TRBV27 once TRBD2
TGCGCCAGCAGCTATTCGGACGGAAACTCCTACAATGAGCAGTTCTTC CASSYSDGNSYNEQFF TRBJ2-1 TRBV4-3 once -